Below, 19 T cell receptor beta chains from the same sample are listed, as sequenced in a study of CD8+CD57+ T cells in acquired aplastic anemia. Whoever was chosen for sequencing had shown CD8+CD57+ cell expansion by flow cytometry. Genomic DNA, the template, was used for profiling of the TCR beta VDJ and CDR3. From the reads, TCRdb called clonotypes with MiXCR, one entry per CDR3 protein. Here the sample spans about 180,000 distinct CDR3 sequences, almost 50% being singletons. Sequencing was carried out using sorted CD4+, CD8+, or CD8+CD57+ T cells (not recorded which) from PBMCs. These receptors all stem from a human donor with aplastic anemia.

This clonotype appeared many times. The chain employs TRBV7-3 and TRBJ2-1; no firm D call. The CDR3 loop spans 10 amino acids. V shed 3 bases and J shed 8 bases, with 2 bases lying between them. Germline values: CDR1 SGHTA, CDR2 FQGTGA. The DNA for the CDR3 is TGTGCCAGCAGCTTGTATGAGCAGTTCTTC. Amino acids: CASSLYEQFF.

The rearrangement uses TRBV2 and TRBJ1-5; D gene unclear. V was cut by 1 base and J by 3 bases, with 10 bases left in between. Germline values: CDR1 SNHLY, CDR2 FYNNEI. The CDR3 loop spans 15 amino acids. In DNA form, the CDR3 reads TGTGCCAGCAGTGAAGTATTAGGGTCCAATCAGCCCCAGCATTTT. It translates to CASSEVLGSNQPQHF.

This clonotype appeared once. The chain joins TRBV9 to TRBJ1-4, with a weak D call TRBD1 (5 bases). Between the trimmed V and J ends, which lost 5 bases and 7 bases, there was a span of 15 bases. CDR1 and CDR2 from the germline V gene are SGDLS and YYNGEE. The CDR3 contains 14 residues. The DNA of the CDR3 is TGTGCCAGCAGTCCAGAGGCCGGGGGTGAAAAACTGTTTTTT. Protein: CASSPEAGGEKLFF.

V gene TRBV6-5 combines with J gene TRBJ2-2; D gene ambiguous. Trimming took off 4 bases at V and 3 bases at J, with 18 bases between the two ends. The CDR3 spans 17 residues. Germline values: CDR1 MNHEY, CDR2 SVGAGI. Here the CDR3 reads CASSSSSRRYHTGELFF. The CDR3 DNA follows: TGTGCCAGCAGTTCCTCTTCCAGGCGTTATCACACCGGGGAGCTGTTTTTT.

CDR3 loop: CASRGQYNQPQHF. As DNA, the CDR3 is TGTGCCAGCAGGGGACAGTATAATCAGCCCCAGCATTTT. The chain combines TRBV27 with TRBJ1-5, with 7 bases that match TRBD1. Germline CDR1 is MNHEY and CDR2 is SMNVEV (reference sequence). This CDR3 spans 13 amino acids. V lost 6 bases to trimming and J lost 4 bases; unmatched junction nucleotides: 3.

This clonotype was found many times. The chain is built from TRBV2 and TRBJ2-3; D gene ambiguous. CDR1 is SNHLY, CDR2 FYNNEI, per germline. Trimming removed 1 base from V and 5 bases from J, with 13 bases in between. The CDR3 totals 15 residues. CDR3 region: CASSEDGGGRDTQYF. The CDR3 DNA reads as TGTGCCAGCAGTGAAGATGGCGGCGGTAGAGATACGCAGTATTTT.

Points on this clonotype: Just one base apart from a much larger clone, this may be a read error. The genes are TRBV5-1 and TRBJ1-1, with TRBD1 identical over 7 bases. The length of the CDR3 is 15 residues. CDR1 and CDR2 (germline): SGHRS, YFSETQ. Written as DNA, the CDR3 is TGCGTCAGCAGCCCCCAAACAGGGGCGAACACTGAAGCTTTCTTT. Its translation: CVSSPQTGANTEAFF.

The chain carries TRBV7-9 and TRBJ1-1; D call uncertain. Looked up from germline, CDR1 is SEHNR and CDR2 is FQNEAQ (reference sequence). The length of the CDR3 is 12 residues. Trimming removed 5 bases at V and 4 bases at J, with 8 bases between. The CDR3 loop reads CASSHPGTEAFF. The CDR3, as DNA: TGTGCCAGCAGCCATCCGGGCACTGAAGCTTTCTTT.

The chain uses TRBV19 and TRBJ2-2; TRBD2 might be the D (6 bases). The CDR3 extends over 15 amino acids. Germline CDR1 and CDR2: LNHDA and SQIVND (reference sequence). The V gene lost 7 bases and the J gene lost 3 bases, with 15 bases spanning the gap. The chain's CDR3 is CASTTIWGDTGELFF. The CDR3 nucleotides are TGTGCCAGTACTACCATCTGGGGGGACACCGGGGAGCTGTTTTTT.

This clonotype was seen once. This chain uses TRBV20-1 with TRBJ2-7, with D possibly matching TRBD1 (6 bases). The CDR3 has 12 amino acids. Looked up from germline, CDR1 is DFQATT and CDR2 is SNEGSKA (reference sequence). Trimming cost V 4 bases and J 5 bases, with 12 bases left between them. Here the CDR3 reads CSATPQGNEQYF. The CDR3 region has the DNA TGCAGTGCTACCCCACAGGGAAACGAGCAGTACTTC.

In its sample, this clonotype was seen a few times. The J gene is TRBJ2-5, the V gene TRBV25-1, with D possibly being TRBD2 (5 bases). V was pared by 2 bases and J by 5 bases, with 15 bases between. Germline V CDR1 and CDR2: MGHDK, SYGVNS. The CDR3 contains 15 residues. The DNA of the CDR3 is TGTGCCAGCAGTGAAGAGGGTCCAATCTGGGAGACCCAGTACTTC. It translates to CASSEEGPIWETQYF.

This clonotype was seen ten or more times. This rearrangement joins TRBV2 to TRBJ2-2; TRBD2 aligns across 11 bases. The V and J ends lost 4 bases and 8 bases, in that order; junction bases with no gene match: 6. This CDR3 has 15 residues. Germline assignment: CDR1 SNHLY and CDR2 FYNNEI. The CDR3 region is CASSVLAGGAGELFF. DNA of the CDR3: TGTGCCAGCAGTGTTCTAGCGGGGGGAGCTGGGGAGCTGTTTTTT. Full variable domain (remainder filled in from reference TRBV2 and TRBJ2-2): EPEVTQTPSHQVTQMGQEVILRCVPISNHLYFYWYRQILGQKVEFLVSFYNNEISEKSEIFDDQFSVERPDGSNFTLKIRSTKLEDSAMYFCASSVLAGGAGELFFGEGSRLTVL.

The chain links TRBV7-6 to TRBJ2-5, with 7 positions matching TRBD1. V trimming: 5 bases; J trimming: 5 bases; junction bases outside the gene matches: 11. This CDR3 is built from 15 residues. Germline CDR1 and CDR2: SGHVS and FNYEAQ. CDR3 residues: CASSPDRDVRETQYF. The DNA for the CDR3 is TGTGCCAGCAGCCCTGACAGGGATGTTAGGGAGACCCAGTACTTC.

The CDR3 DNA follows: TGTGCCACCGGCGAATTCGGACAGGGCGGCGGCTACACCTTC. Protein: CATGEFGQGGGYTF. The rearrangement uses TRBV24-1 and TRBJ1-2; 8 bases line up with TRBD1. Germline V gene data show CDR1 as KGHDR and CDR2 as SFDVKD. The CDR3 extends over 14 amino acids. V lost 9 bases to trimming and J lost 8 bases; unmatched junction nucleotides: 13.

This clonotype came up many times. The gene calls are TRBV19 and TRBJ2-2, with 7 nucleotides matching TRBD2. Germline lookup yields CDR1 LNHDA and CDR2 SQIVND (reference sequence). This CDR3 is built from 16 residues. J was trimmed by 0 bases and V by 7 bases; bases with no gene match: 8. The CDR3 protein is CASKFRSGANTGELFF. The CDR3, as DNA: TGTGCCAGTAAATTCCGGAGCGGGGCGAACACCGGGGAGCTGTTTTTT.

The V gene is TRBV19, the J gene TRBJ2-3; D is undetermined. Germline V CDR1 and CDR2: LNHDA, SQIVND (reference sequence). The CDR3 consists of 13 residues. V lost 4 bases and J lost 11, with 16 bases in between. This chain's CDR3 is CASSTDDLGGQYF. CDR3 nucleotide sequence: TGTGCCAGTAGTACCGATGACCTGGGCGGGCAGTATTTT.

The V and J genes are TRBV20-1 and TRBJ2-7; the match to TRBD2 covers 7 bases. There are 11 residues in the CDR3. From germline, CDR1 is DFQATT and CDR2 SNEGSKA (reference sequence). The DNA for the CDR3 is TGCAGCGCGGGGAGGGCCTACGAGCAGTACTTC. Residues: CSAGRAYEQYF.

DNA for the CDR3: TGCAGTGCTAGAGATCAACGTGGGGGGGCTTACGAGCAGTACTTC. Translated: CSARDQRGGAYEQYF. The chain links TRBV20-1 to TRBJ2-7, with TRBD2 as a possible D gene (7 bases). This CDR3 spans 15 amino acids. Germline assignment: CDR1 DFQATT and CDR2 SNEGSKA (reference sequence). Between the trimmed V and J ends, which lost 0 bases and 4 bases, there was a span of 16 bases.

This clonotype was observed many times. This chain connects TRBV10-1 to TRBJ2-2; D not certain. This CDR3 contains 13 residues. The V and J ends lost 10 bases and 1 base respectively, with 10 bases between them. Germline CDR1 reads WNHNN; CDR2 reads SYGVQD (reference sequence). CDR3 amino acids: CAIQSENTGELFF. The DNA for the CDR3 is TGCGCCATCCAGTCGGAGAACACCGGGGAGCTGTTTTTT.